The clone carrying this TCR beta chain was observed many times. Its antigen is still unknown. One junction end does not reproduce the germline sequence, and a read error may be involved. Primed by a sample-barcoded 5' primer and a J-beta primer mix, a second PCR proceeded for about 6 to 11 cycles. Every single cDNA molecule received a tag from a template-switch adaptor with 12 random nucleotides. TCRdb re-analysed the 5' RACE reads in MiXCR, keeping a single row per CDR3 protein. Of fewer than 1.5 million distinct CDR3 sequences listed, approximately 42% are singletons. Per the germline V gene, CDR1 is SGHTA and CDR2 is FQGNSA. This CDR3 spans 14 amino acids. These data come from a study of blood T cells in healthy people across ages. Study-level results: Comparison with aged donors showed that long-lived donors had more naive CD4+ cells and higher diversity.

Sequencing was performed on blood. This chain links TRBV7-2 with TRBJ2-1; 13 bases match TRBD2. The clonotype was recovered from a young woman in good health. The CDR3 loop is CASSPGLAGNEQFF. The CDR3 DNA reads TGCGCCAGCAGCCCGGGACTAGCGGGGAATGAGCAGTTCTTC.